These 2 T cell receptor beta chains share one sample of origin, sequenced in a study of T cells in localized non-small cell lung cancer. Produced via immunoSEQ multiplex PCR; TCRdb's table is partial and in-frame only. The table lists nearly 25,000 clones, roughly nine tenths of them singletons, with approximately 16% in the top ten. The sample consisted of peripheral blood, taken before any cancer treatment. The receptor set was obtained from a man between 40 and 70 years old with stage III squamous cell lung carcinoma.

The chain couples TRBV9 to TRBJ1-2; no reliable D call. This CDR3 spans 14 amino acids. The germline gives CDR1 SGDLS, CDR2 YYNGEE. The ends were cut back, 0 bases at V and 4 bases at J, with 10 bases in the middle. The CDR3 DNA reads TGTGCCAGCAGCGTAGGCGACGGTCTCTATGGCTACACCTTC. Translating gives CASSVGDGLYGYTF.

The V gene is TRBV18, the J gene TRBJ1-1; D gene uncertain. CDR1 and CDR2 (germline): KGHSH, LQKENI. Trimming cost V 2 bases and J 3 bases, with 7 bases left between them. CDR3 length equals 13 residues. The chain's CDR3 is CASSPDLDTEAFF. The CDR3 DNA sequence: TGTGCCAGCTCACCAGACCTGGACACTGAAGCTTTCTTT.